This is a list of T cell receptor beta chains from one sample in a study of human T cells and chemical hapten exposure. TCRdb re-called the RACE reads with MiXCR, one entry per CDR3 protein. Of fewer than 150,000 distinct CDR3 sequences in the sample, roughly 13% were seen once. This sample comprised whole blood, obtained in connection with sensitization to the hapten diphenylcyclopropenone (DPC). The receptors originated from a woman younger than 30 with alopecia areata. Some clones in this sample may be carry-over from other donors' samples. Each CDR3 is given with its conserved first and last residue. The D gene is left open where the match is weak. Size values are once, few and many counts, or a class for expanded clones, and some rows have none.

clone_size j_call v_call d_call cdr3_aa cdr3_nt
NA TRBJ2-3 TRBV18 TRBD2 CASSPWTSGGTNTDTQYF TGTGCCAGCTCACCGTGGACTAGCGGGGGCACAAACACAGATACGCAGTATTTT
few TRBJ1-5 TRBV5-6 NA CASSLAGGKQHF TGTGCCAGCAGCTTGGCCGGTGGCAAACAGCATTTT
NA TRBJ2-7 TRBV4-2 NA CASSQEGDYEQYF TGTGCCAGCAGCCAGGAGGGGGACTACGAGCAGTACTTC
many TRBJ1-3 TRBV18 TRBD1 CASSSDRAGNTIYF TGTGCCAGCTCATCGGACAGGGCTGGAAACACCATATATTTT
few TRBJ1-1 TRBV7-2 NA CASLTLEAGNTEAFF TGTGCCAGCCTTACCCTTGAGGCCGGGAACACTGAAGCTTTCTTT
many TRBJ1-1 TRBV6-2/TRBV6-3 NA CASSPASRNTEAFF TGTGCCAGCAGTCCCGCCTCCCGTAACACTGAAGCTTTCTTT
NA TRBJ1-5 TRBV9 NA CASSLGEGFGRFQHF TGTGCCAGCAGCCTAGGGGAGGGGTTCGGTAGGTTCCAGCATTTT
many TRBJ1-1 TRBV27 NA CASSLSGATEAFF TGTGCCAGCAGTTTATCAGGTGCTACTGAAGCTTTCTTT
many TRBJ2-3 TRBV20-1 NA CSAGRDTQYF TGCAGTGCTGGGCGGGATACGCAGTATTTT
few TRBJ2-7 TRBV11-2 NA CASSLEGGLYRPYEQYF TGTGCCAGCAGCTTAGAAGGGGGACTTTACCGACCCTACGAGCAGTACTTC
many TRBJ1-4 TRBV25-1 NA CASSRGGATNEKLFF TGTGCCAGCAGTAGGGGTGGCGCCACTAATGAAAAACTGTTTTTT
NA TRBJ2-1 TRBV2 NA CASSDYGYNEQFF TGTGCCAGCAGTGACTATGGCTACAATGAGCAGTTCTTC
few TRBJ1-5 TRBV6-2/TRBV6-3 NA CASSYHGTQHF TGTGCCAGCAGTTACCACGGCACCCAGCATTTT
few TRBJ2-6 TRBV7-2 NA CASSLVGGSSGANVLTF TGTGCCAGCAGCTTAGTGGGCGGGTCCTCTGGGGCCAACGTCCTGACTTTC
few TRBJ1-2 TRBV20-1 NA CSASFRDYGYTF TGCAGTGCTAGCTTCAGAGACTATGGCTACACCTTC
NA TRBJ2-7 TRBV15 NA CATAVGAGPYEQYF TGTGCCACCGCGGTAGGGGCAGGTCCCTACGAGCAGTACTTC
few TRBJ1-5 TRBV19 NA CASRQFDSNQPQHF TGTGCCAGTAGGCAGTTCGATAGCAATCAGCCCCAGCATTTT
few TRBJ1-4 TRBV7-9 TRBD1 CASSLGDRANEKLFF TGTGCCAGCAGCTTAGGGGACAGAGCTAATGAAAAACTGTTTTTT
many TRBJ2-7 TRBV28 NA CASSLISYEQYF TGTGCCAGCAGTCTAATCTCCTACGAGCAGTACTTC
few TRBJ1-2 TRBV12-5 NA CASGLPRGATNYGYTF TGTGCTAGTGGTTTGCCCCGGGGGGCTACTAACTATGGCTACACCTTC
many TRBJ1-4 TRBV7-2 NA CASSFSGSNEKLFF TGTGCCAGCAGCTTTTCAGGGTCAAATGAAAAACTGTTTTTT
few TRBJ2-7 TRBV10-2 NA CASSGEAPEQYF TGCGCCAGCAGTGGCGAGGCCCCCGAGCAGTACTTC
NA TRBJ1-3 TRBV28 NA CASNRHSGNTIYF TGTGCCAGCAATAGACACTCTGGAAACACCATATATTTT
few TRBJ1-2 TRBV6-2/TRBV6-3 TRBD1 CASSDRHRGIYGYTF TGTGCCAGCAGCGACCGTCACAGGGGTATCTATGGCTACACCTTC
many TRBJ1-6 TRBV28 NA CASSFPRDSYNSPLHF TGTGCCAGCAGTTTTCCCAGGGATTCCTATAATTCACCCCTCCACTTT
NA TRBJ2-2 TRBV19 NA CASSIGRNTGELFF TGTGCCAGTAGTATAGGCAGGAACACCGGGGAGCTGTTTTTT
many TRBJ1-4 TRBV29-1 TRBD1 CSVRTGGDEKLFF TGCAGCGTCCGGACAGGTGGGGATGAAAAACTGTTTTTT
NA TRBJ2-1 TRBV15 TRBD1 CATSRVGDSYNEQFF TGTGCCACCAGCAGAGTAGGGGACAGCTACAATGAGCAGTTCTTC
few TRBJ1-1 TRBV7-9 TRBD1 CASSLETGGAFF TGTGCCAGCAGCTTAGAGACAGGGGGCGCTTTCTTT
few TRBJ1-5 TRBV27 NA CASSLVINQPQHF TGTGCCAGCAGCCTGGTTATCAATCAGCCCCAGCATTTT
many TRBJ1-5 TRBV11-2 NA CASSPGYNQPQHF TGTGCCAGCAGCCCGGGGTACAATCAGCCCCAGCATTTT
few TRBJ2-7 TRBV5-1 TRBD1 CASSPPGTGAYEQYF TGCGCCAGCAGCCCTCCCGGGACAGGGGCCTACGAGCAGTACTTC
NA TRBJ2-7 TRBV4-2 TRBD1 CASSPRQGIYEQYF TGTGCCAGCAGCCCCAGACAGGGAATCTACGAGCAGTACTTC
many TRBJ1-1 TRBV6-2/TRBV6-3 NA CASSGSRLAIEAFF TGTGCCAGCAGTGGCTCTAGGCTGGCGATTGAAGCTTTCTTT
NA TRBJ1-1 TRBV29-1 NA CSVGIQALNTEAFF TGCAGCGTTGGGATTCAGGCCTTGAACACTGAAGCTTTCTTT
many TRBJ2-7 TRBV5-1 TRBD1 CASSSGGTETYEQYF TGCGCCAGCAGCTCCGGTGGGACAGAAACCTACGAGCAGTACTTC
many TRBJ2-3 TRBV6-6 TRBD1 CASSYSRGPSTDTQYF TGTGCCAGCAGTTACTCGAGGGGGCCTAGCACAGATACGCAGTATTTT
few TRBJ1-4 TRBV3-1 NA CASSQVGNEKLFF TGTGCCAGCAGCCAAGTTGGTAATGAAAAACTGTTTTTT
NA TRBJ2-4 TRBV30 NA CAWRGLAKNIQYF TGTGCCTGGAGGGGGTTAGCCAAAAACATTCAGTACTTC
few TRBJ2-7 TRBV27 NA CASTSSSYEQYF TGTGCCAGCACTAGCAGCTCCTACGAGCAGTACTTC
NA TRBJ1-2 TRBV10-3 NA CAIKEGDGYTF TGTGCCATCAAAGAGGGGGATGGCTACACCTTC
many TRBJ2-5 TRBV29-1 TRBD1 CSAGQEKRTQYF TGCAGCGCTGGACAGGAGAAGAGAACCCAGTACTTC
NA TRBJ2-7 TRBV27 TRBD1 CASRPRDRASYEQYF TGTGCCAGCAGGCCCCGGGACAGGGCCTCCTACGAGCAGTACTTC
many TRBJ1-1 TRBV28 TRBD1 CASSPPQGAIYTEAFF TGTGCCAGCAGTCCCCCCCAGGGGGCTATATACACTGAAGCTTTCTTT
few TRBJ1-6 TRBV20-1 NA CSAVGPYNSPLHF TGCAGTGCCGTCGGGCCCTATAATTCACCCCTCCACTTT
many TRBJ2-7 TRBV14 NA CASSQLTGSEQYF TGTGCCAGCAGCCAGCTAACGGGCAGCGAGCAGTACTTC
NA TRBJ1-2 TRBV28 NA CASGRVSGYTF TGTGCCAGCGGGAGGGTCTCTGGCTACACCTTC
NA TRBJ1-1 TRBV14 NA CASSAGRNTEAFF TGTGCCAGCAGCGCAGGGAGAAACACTGAAGCTTTCTTT
NA TRBJ1-1 TRBV29-1 NA CSVERRSKIDMRAEAFF TGCAGCGTTGAAAGAAGGAGTAAAATTGACATGAGGGCTGAAGCTTTCTTT
NA TRBJ2-1 TRBV3-1 TRBD2 CASSPGLPLGNEQFF TGTGCCAGCAGCCCGGGACTACCCCTGGGAAATGAGCAGTTCTTC
many TRBJ1-1 TRBV7-2 TRBD1 CASSFPGQGKTEAFF TGTGCCAGCAGCTTCCCCGGACAGGGAAAAACTGAAGCTTTCTTT
NA TRBJ2-1 TRBV10-3 TRBD2 CAISELRTSGGGEQFF TGTGCCATCAGTGAATTAAGGACTAGCGGGGGTGGAGAGCAGTTCTTC
NA TRBJ2-3 TRBV6-5 NA CASRPSWGAGTDTQYF TGTGCCAGCAGACCCTCTTGGGGGGCCGGCACAGATACGCAGTATTTT
few TRBJ1-4 TRBV6-1 NA CASSEELLRNEKLFF TGTGCCAGCAGTGAAGAGCTCCTTCGGAATGAAAAACTGTTTTTT
few TRBJ1-1 TRBV10-3 NA CAISAIGSRSTEAFF TGTGCCATCAGTGCAATCGGCAGCCGTAGCACTGAAGCTTTCTTT
NA TRBJ1-6 TRBV9 TRBD1 CASSVSGTENSPLHF TGTGCCAGCAGCGTCTCCGGGACAGAAAATTCACCCCTCCACTTT
few TRBJ1-5 TRBV7-7 NA CASSPGRGRERDSDQPQHF TGTGCCAGCAGCCCCGGACGGGGCAGGGAGAGGGATTCAGATCAGCCCCAGCATTTT
once TRBJ2-1 TRBV2 NA CASKISLGPYNEQFF TGTGCCAGCAAAATCAGCCTAGGGCCCTACAATGAGCAGTTCTTC